The source of this T cell receptor beta chain is a study of blood T cell repertoires in COVID-19 (dated by TCRdb to 2020 to 2021). About the full investigation: Collaborator samples came from the United States, Italy and Spain and covered acute and convalescent phases of COVID-19. The material from the prospective study consisted of cDNA or gDNA derived from T cells, B-cell-depleted T cells, or PBMCs. Subjects who had been exposed to COVID-19, were actively infected with it, or had recovered from it provided the deeply sampled blood TCRbeta repertoires that made up the dataset. A freely available public database, intended as a resource for researchers studying the immune response to SARS-CoV-2, is where the repertoires were released. Samples were obtained from the ongoing ImmuneRACE study (first 160 participants) and from over 1,000 subjects provided by 6 global collaborators. The sample metadata nearly always contained a de-identified subject ID, COVID-19 status, age in years and sex. Where available, HLA class I and class II types were taken from metadata supplied by the sample provider and were not determined by assay-based typing.

The germline V gene (reference sequence) specifies MNHNY as CDR1 and SVGAGI as CDR2. V is cut back by 6 bases and J by 5 bases, with 8 bases in the junction unmatched. The CDR3 measures 14 amino acids from cysteine to phenylalanine. Only the CDR3 DNA stays, 42 bases, in frame from base 1. Whole blood was collected in K2EDTA tubes by collaborating institutions according to the institutions' own protocols. Collaborator samples were shipped for TCRbeta analysis as frozen whole blood, isolated PBMCs, or DNA extracted from either sample type. On this clone: Its antigen is currently not known. Per-base qualities were not stored, and no clone one base away is much larger.

TCRbeta CDR3 regions were amplified from genomic DNA using the immunoSEQ Assay, a bias-controlled multiplex PCR. On the study's bioinformatics: Within the assay, amplification of reference gene primers was used to estimate how many nucleated cells each sample contained. To quantify the absolute abundance of each unique TCRbeta CDR3 rearrangement, sequence reads were collapsed and filtered. For each sample, productive Simpson clonality was calculated as the square root of Simpson's diversity index across productive rearrangements. Held by TCRdb, this immuneACCESS table contains in-frame sequences only and omits some clones. Under half of the omission traces to an unresolved V gene where checked; the cause of the rest is unknown. That table is the source of V, J and clone size, and D and trimming were worked out from the DNA. The sample yields about 170,000 clones; roughly 80% were counted once. The ten most abundant clones make up approximately 2.8% of the sample.

What the study reported, not specific to this receptor: Clinical and demographic metadata were provided uncurated, with the amount varying by source and participant.

Source material: peripheral blood. The chain uses TRBV6-6 and TRBJ2-5, with TRBD2 identical over 8 junction bases. This receptor was identified in a man between 65 and 85 years old with acute or convalescent COVID-19. The DNA reads TGTGCCAGCAGGGTAGCGGGGCCGACGGAGACCCAGTACTTC. This yields the protein CASRVAGPTETQYF.